These T cell receptor beta chains were read from a single sample in a study of cytomegalovirus exposure and HLA in healthy donors. Profiled with immunoSEQ multiplex PCR; TCRdb holds only in-frame clones, not every one. This table holds under 110,000 clones, approximately 79% found once. Material for sequencing was PBMCs. Every receptor here comes from a man aged 60 to 75 in good health and CMV-seronegative. The CDR3 runs from the conserved cysteine through the conserved F or W. Fields, in order: CDR3 DNA, CDR3 protein, D gene, clone size, J gene, V gene. D genes are given only for firm matches. The size of a clone is reported for some rows only, either as once, few or many, or as a class for expanded clones.

TGTGCCAGCAGCCTGGACAGAATAAACTATGGCTACACCTTC CASSLDRINYGYTF NA NA TRBJ1-2 TRBV7-2
TGTGCCAGCAGGCGGGACGTGGCTGGCACCTTC CASRRDVAGTF NA NA TRBJ1-2 TRBV2
TGTGCCAGCAGTCCCGCGGGGGGCCCGGGAGGGGCCGGGGAGCTGTTTTTT CASSPAGGPGGAGELFF TRBD2 NA TRBJ2-2 TRBV7-3
TGCGCCAGCAGCTTCGGGACAGGGGCCAATCAGCCCCAGCATTTT CASSFGTGANQPQHF TRBD1 NA TRBJ1-5 TRBV5-1
TGTGCCACCAGCAGAAAGTACGGACAGGGGCCATATGGCTACACCTTC CATSRKYGQGPYGYTF TRBD1 NA TRBJ1-2 TRBV15
TGTGCCAGTAGTAGGGGCGAACAAGAGACCCAGTACTTC CASSRGEQETQYF NA NA TRBJ2-5 TRBV19
TGCGCCAGCAGCCATGCTGTGAGCTCCTACGAGCAGTACTTC CASSHAVSSYEQYF NA NA TRBJ2-7 TRBV4-3
TGTGCCAGCAGCTTGGGAGGAGGAGGTGAAAAACTGTTTTTT CASSLGGGGEKLFF NA NA TRBJ1-4 TRBV5-5
TGCGCCAGCAGCCCCCGGCTAGCGGGGGGTTTCACAGATACGCAGTATTTT CASSPRLAGGFTDTQYF TRBD2 NA TRBJ2-3 TRBV4-1
TGTGCCAGCAGTAGCAGGGGTAACTATGGCTACACCTTC CASSSRGNYGYTF NA once TRBJ1-2 TRBV27
TGTGCCAGCACCCACACAGGGCCGAACACCGGGGAGCTGTTTTTT CASTHTGPNTGELFF NA few TRBJ2-2 TRBV6-5
TGTGCCAGCAGCCGGGATTGGACTGAAGCTTTCTTT CASSRDWTEAFF NA NA TRBJ1-1 TRBV7-2
TGTGCCAGCAGCTTCACTAGCGGGGGAGATACGCAGTATTTT CASSFTSGGDTQYF TRBD2 few TRBJ2-3 TRBV7-2
TGTGCCAGCAGCCGACAGGGGTATGGCTACACCTTC CASSRQGYGYTF TRBD1 NA TRBJ1-2 TRBV14
TGTGCCAGCAGCGTAGGGACAGGGCAGCTCTCCAATGAGCAGTTCTTC CASSVGTGQLSNEQFF TRBD1 NA TRBJ2-1 TRBV7-2
TGTGCCAGCAGCTTAGGTGGACTAGCGGGGGGCACAGATACGCAGTATTTT CASSLGGLAGGTDTQYF TRBD2 NA TRBJ2-3 TRBV11-3
TGTGCCAGCAGCTTAGTATCCGCTAACTATGGCTACACCTTC CASSLVSANYGYTF NA NA TRBJ1-2 TRBV7-2
TGTGCCAGCAGTAAACCAGCGGGGACTGGCGGGGAGCTGTTTTTT CASSKPAGTGGELFF TRBD2 NA TRBJ2-2 TRBV6-6
TGCGCCAGCAGCTCTAGGCCCAGGAACACCGGGGAGCTGTTTTTT CASSSRPRNTGELFF NA NA TRBJ2-2 TRBV5-1
TGTGCCGCTACCCCCGGGGGGGCCACGGAGACCCAGTACTTC CAATPGGATETQYF TRBD2 NA TRBJ2-5 TRBV2
TGTGCCAGCAGCCCAAGACAGGGGCCAACAACTAATGAAAAACTGTTTTTT CASSPRQGPTTNEKLFF TRBD1 NA TRBJ1-4 TRBV9
TGTGCCAGCAGTGAACAGACAGGGGGGAATTCACCCCTCCACTTT CASSEQTGGNSPLHF TRBD1 once TRBJ1-6 TRBV25-1
TGCGCCAGCAGCCAAGTGAGCTCTGGAAACACCATATATTTT CASSQVSSGNTIYF NA NA TRBJ1-3 TRBV4-3
TGTGCCAGCAGCTTACGGGGAAGCACAGATACGCAGTATTTT CASSLRGSTDTQYF NA NA TRBJ2-3 TRBV7-6
TGTGCCAGCAGTGAATCTAGCACAGATACGCAGTATTTT CASSESSTDTQYF NA NA TRBJ2-3 TRBV2
TGTGCCAGCAGCCTTAGAGGGGGGGCGCTATACGAGCAGTACTTC CASSLRGGALYEQYF NA NA TRBJ2-7 TRBV4-2
TGTGCCAGCAGTGACCCGGGACAGGGCTCCTACGAGCAGTACTTC CASSDPGQGSYEQYF TRBD1 NA TRBJ2-7 TRBV6-1
TGTGCCAGCAGCTTAGCCGTGGTTTCGGCCTACGAGCAGTACTTC CASSLAVVSAYEQYF NA NA TRBJ2-7 TRBV7-2
TGTGCCAGCAGCTTTGGGACAGGGCTAAATTCCCCCCTCCACTTT CASSFGTGLNSPLHF TRBD1 NA TRBJ1-6 TRBV7-2
TGTGCCAGCAGACCTAGGACAGCGGGAAACACCATATATTTT CASRPRTAGNTIYF NA NA TRBJ1-3 TRBV2
TGTGCCAGCAGCGTAGTTCCAGATACCAATGAGCAGTTCTTC CASSVVPDTNEQFF NA NA TRBJ2-1 TRBV9
TGCAGCGTACGGACAGGGGCGAGGACTGAAGCTTTCTTT CSVRTGARTEAFF TRBD1 NA TRBJ1-1 TRBV29-1
TGTGCCAGCAGTGAGGACAGGAAGTACGAGCAGTACTTC CASSEDRKYEQYF TRBD1 NA TRBJ2-7 TRBV2
TGTGCCAGCAGCTTCGGCAGGGACTATGGCTACACCTTC CASSFGRDYGYTF NA NA TRBJ1-2 TRBV13
TGTGCCAGCAGCTTAGGGCGGGGAATGAACACTGAAGCTTTCTTT CASSLGRGMNTEAFF NA NA TRBJ1-1 TRBV7-3
TGTGCCAGCAGCCTCGGCGGTCCGAACACCGGGGAGCTGTTTTTT CASSLGGPNTGELFF NA NA TRBJ2-2 TRBV14
TGTGCCTGGGGGGGACAATCTCTAAATGGCTACACCTTC CAWGGQSLNGYTF NA NA TRBJ1-2 TRBV30
TGTGCCAGCAGCGAAAAAAGGCGGGGCGACGGGGGGGAGACCCAGTACTTC CASSEKRRGDGGETQYF NA NA TRBJ2-5 TRBV21-1
TGTGCCAGCTCCTTCCGGGTCGGAGGCAATCAGCCCCAGCATTTT CASSFRVGGNQPQHF NA NA TRBJ1-5 TRBV18
TGTGCCAGCAGCCCCCGAGCTCGCACAGATACGCAGTATTTT CASSPRARTDTQYF NA NA TRBJ2-3 TRBV7-2
TGTGCCAGCAGCCTGTCGGCAGGGGGCGCCCAGCCCCAGCATTTT CASSLSAGGAQPQHF TRBD1 NA TRBJ1-5 TRBV7-2
TGTGCCATCAGATCCCACCGGGACAGGGGGTTATACAATGAGCAGTTCTTC CAIRSHRDRGLYNEQFF TRBD1 NA TRBJ2-1 TRBV10-3
TGTGCCAGCAGCCCGAGTGGGAGGACTGAAGCTTTCTTT CASSPSGRTEAFF NA few TRBJ1-1 TRBV7-3
TGTGCCAGCTCACCACGAAGGGGAAACAATGAGCAGTTCTTC CASSPRRGNNEQFF NA once TRBJ2-1 TRBV18
TGTGCCAGCAGCTCGGGACAGGGAAGACAGCCCCAGCATTTT CASSSGQGRQPQHF TRBD1 NA TRBJ1-5 TRBV2
TGTGCCAGCAGCTTAATTAGAGGTCAGCCCCAGCATTTT CASSLIRGQPQHF NA NA TRBJ1-5 TRBV7-9
TGCGCCAGCAGCCCGGGACTAGCGGAGAGCACAGATACGCAGTATTTT CASSPGLAESTDTQYF TRBD2 NA TRBJ2-3 TRBV5-1
TGTGCCAGCAGCCAAGACAGAGGGGGCAACTATGGCTACACCTTC CASSQDRGGNYGYTF TRBD1 NA TRBJ1-2 TRBV4-2
TGTACCAGTAGCCGATACGGGAACATGGGGGGTACGTGGAATTCACCCCTCCACTTT CTSSRYGNMGGTWNSPLHF NA NA TRBJ1-6 TRBV19
TGTGCCAGCAGGCGACAGGGTTTACCTGAAAAACTGTTTTTT CASRRQGLPEKLFF TRBD1 NA TRBJ1-4 TRBV6-5
TGTGCCAGCTCACCCTCGAGTGGGAGCTCTGGAAACACCATATATTTT CASSPSSGSSGNTIYF NA once TRBJ1-3 TRBV18
TGTGCCGGCAGCTTAGGCGGTGGTAATGAAAAACTGTTTTTT CAGSLGGGNEKLFF NA NA TRBJ1-4 TRBV7-6
TGTGCCAGCAGTTACGTCGGGGGCGAGCAGTACTTC CASSYVGGEQYF NA NA TRBJ2-7 TRBV6-5
TGCGCCAGCAGCTTTTCCGGCAGGGGAGATTCACCCCTCCACTTT CASSFSGRGDSPLHF NA NA TRBJ1-6 TRBV5-1
TGCGCCAGCAGCCAAGATACTTGGAGGTCGGGCGCTTATAATTCACCCCTCCACTTT CASSQDTWRSGAYNSPLHF NA NA TRBJ1-6 TRBV4-3